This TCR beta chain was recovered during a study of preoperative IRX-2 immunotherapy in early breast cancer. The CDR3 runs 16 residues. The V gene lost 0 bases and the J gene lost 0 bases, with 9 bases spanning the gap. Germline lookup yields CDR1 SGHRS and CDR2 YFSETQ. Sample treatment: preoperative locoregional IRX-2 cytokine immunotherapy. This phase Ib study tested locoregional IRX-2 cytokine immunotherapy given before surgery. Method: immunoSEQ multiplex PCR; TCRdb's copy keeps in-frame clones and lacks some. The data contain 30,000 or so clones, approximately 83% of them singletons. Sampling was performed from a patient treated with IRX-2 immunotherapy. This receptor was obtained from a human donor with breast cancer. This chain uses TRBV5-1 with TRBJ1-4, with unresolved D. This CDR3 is CASSLVAPATNEKLFF. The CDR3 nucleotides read TGCGCCAGCAGCTTGGTTGCTCCTGCAACTAATGAAAAACTGTTTTTT.